These 9 T cell receptor beta chains originate from one sample sequenced in a study of T-cell memory formation after mild COVID-19. TCRdb re-derived calls from the 5' RACE reads in MiXCR, one entry per CDR3 protein. Found here are hundreds of thousands of distinct CDR3 sequences, about 16% of them singletons; the top ten hold about 22%. The sample comprised PBMCs or a T cell subset sorted from them (not recorded which). The receptors here all came from a man in his late teens or twenties who had mild COVID-19 (a few samples of this study predate the infection). Cell type and time point are not known.

V is TRBV4-1 and J is TRBJ2-3, with 8 bases lining up with TRBD2. Germline V lookup: CDR1 MGHRA, CDR2 YSYEKL. The CDR3 loop spans 21 amino acids. V lost 2 bases and J lost 2; bases outside the gene matches: 21. Here the CDR3 DNA reads TGCGCCAGCAGCCAAAGGTTTCAGCGGGGGTATCCTGATGAAAACACAGATACGCAGTATTTT. Its protein product is CASSQRFQRGYPDENTDTQYF.

The genes are TRBV9 and TRBJ2-6; D is unclear. This CDR3 comprises 15 residues. V was pared by 3 bases and J by 0 bases, with 7 bases between. The germline gives CDR1 SGDLS, CDR2 YYNGEE. The DNA for the CDR3 is TGTGCCAGCAGCGGGCGGCTCTCTGGGGCCAACGTCCTGACTTTC. Its translation is CASSGRLSGANVLTF.

The V gene is TRBV7-3, the J gene TRBJ2-2, with unresolved D. Germline CDR1 reads SGHTA; CDR2 reads FQGTGA. CDR3 size: 14 residues. Trimming pared 3 bases from V and 2 bases from J, leaving 7 bases between. CDR3 residues: CASSFALNTGELFF. CDR3 nucleotide sequence: TGTGCCAGCAGCTTTGCCCTAAACACCGGGGAGCTGTTTTTT.

This clonotype has only one observation. The chain has TRBV9 and TRBJ2-7, with no clear D. The germline gives CDR1 SGDLS, CDR2 YYNGEE. Deletions cut 0 bases from V and 7 bases from J, with 5 bases between. The CDR3 has 11 amino acids. Here the CDR3 reads CASSVGEEQYF. The CDR3 DNA reads as TGTGCCAGCAGCGTAGGGGAAGAGCAGTACTTC.

Only a few counts were recorded for this clonotype. The chain couples TRBV19 to TRBJ2-6; no clear D gene. CDR1 is LNHDA, CDR2 SQIVND, per germline (reference sequence). The CDR3 extends over 14 amino acids. Trimming pared 9 bases from V and 4 bases from J, leaving 13 bases between. The CDR3 DNA sequence: TGTGCCAGCCTAATGGCGCGGGGGGCCAACGTCCTGACTTTC. It translates to CASLMARGANVLTF.

The genes are TRBV27 and TRBJ2-7, with 9 nucleotides matching TRBD1. V trimming: 6 bases; J trimming: 5 bases; junction bases outside the gene matches: 8. CDR1 MNHEY and CDR2 SMNVEV come from the germline V gene (reference sequence). The CDR3 loop spans 14 amino acids. The CDR3 reads CASSPRQGDHEQYF. In nucleotides, the CDR3 is TGTGCCAGCAGCCCACGACAGGGGGACCACGAGCAGTACTTC.

The chain uses TRBV7-9 and TRBJ1-2; D is ambiguous. Germline V gene data show CDR1 as SEHNR and CDR2 as FQNEAQ (reference sequence). The CDR3 contains 14 residues. V lost 4 bases to trimming and J lost 6 bases, with 15 bases between them. The CDR3 coding sequence is TGTGCCAGCAGCTCTTTCGGACCTACGGATGGCTACACCTTC. This gives the protein CASSSFGPTDGYTF.

This clonotype was seen more than once but under ten times. V is TRBV5-1 and J is TRBJ2-3; unclear D gene. V lost 5 bases and J 2 bases, leaving 12 bases between the germline ends. Germline lookup yields CDR1 SGHRS and CDR2 YFSETQ. The CDR3 extends over 14 amino acids. The CDR3: CASRGTLNTDTQYF. As DNA, the CDR3 is TGCGCCAGCAGAGGCACCCTAAACACAGATACGCAGTATTTT.

This clonotype was detected a few times. The V gene is TRBV4-1, the J gene TRBJ2-2, with D hard to call. Germline V lookup: CDR1 MGHRA, CDR2 YSYEKL. The CDR3 length is 15 residues. Trimming removed 4 bases from V and 6 bases from J, with 15 bases in between. The CDR3 region is CASSLRGGFSGELFF. CDR3 nucleotides: TGCGCCAGCAGCCTCCGCGGCGGTTTTTCCGGGGAGCTGTTTTTT.